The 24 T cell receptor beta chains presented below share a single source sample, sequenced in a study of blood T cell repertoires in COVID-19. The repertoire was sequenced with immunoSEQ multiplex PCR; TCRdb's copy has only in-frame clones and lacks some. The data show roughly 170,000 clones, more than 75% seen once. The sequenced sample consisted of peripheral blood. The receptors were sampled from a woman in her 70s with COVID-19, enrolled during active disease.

CDR3 protein: CASSQGGGAYEQYF. CDR3 nucleotide sequence: TGTGCCAGCAGCCAAGGTGGCGGAGCCTACGAGCAGTACTTC. The rearrangement joins TRBV3-1 (or the pseudogene TRBV3-2) to TRBJ2-7, with D uncertain. This CDR3 is built from 14 residues. Germline values: CDR1 LGHDT, CDR2 YNNKEL (reference sequence). Trimming took off 1 base at V and 2 bases at J, with 9 bases between the two ends.

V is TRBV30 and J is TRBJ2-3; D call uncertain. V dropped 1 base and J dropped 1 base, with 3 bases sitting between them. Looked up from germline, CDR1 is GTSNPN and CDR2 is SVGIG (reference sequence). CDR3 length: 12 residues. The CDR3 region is CAWSAGTDTQYF. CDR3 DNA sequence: TGTGCCTGGAGTGCAGGCACAGATACGCAGTATTTT.

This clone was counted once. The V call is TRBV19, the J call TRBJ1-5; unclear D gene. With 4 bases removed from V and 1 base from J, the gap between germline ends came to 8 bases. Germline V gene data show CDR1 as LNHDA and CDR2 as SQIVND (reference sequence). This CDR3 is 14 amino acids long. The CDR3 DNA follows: TGTGCCAGTAGTAGGTCACTCAGCAATCAGCCCCAGCATTTT. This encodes CASSRSLSNQPQHF.

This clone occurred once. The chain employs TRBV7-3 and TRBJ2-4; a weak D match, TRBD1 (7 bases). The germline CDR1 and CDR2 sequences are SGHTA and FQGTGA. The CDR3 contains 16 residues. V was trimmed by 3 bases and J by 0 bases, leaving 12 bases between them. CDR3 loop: CASSFRGDLAKNIQYF. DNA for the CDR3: TGTGCCAGCAGCTTCAGGGGGGATCTAGCCAAAAACATTCAGTACTTC. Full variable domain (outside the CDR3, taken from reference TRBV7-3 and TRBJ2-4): GAGVSQTPSNKVTEKGKYVELRCDPISGHTALYWYRQSLGQGPEFLIYFQGTGAADDSGLPNDRFFAVRPEGSVSTLKIQRTERGDSAVYLCASSFRGDLAKNIQYFGAGTRLSVL.

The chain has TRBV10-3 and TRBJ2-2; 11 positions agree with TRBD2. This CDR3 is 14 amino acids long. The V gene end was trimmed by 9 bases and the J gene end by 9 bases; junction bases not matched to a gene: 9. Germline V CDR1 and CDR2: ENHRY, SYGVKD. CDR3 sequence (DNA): TGTGCCATAGCAACTAGCGGGAGCTCCAGGGAGCTGTTTTTT. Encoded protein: CAIATSGSSRELFF.

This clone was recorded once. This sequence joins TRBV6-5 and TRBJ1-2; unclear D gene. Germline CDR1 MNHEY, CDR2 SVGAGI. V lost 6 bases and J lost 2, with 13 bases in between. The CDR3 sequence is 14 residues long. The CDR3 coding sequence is TGTGCCAGCAGCTCCGGGAGAATGAACTATGGCTACACCTTC. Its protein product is CASSSGRMNYGYTF.

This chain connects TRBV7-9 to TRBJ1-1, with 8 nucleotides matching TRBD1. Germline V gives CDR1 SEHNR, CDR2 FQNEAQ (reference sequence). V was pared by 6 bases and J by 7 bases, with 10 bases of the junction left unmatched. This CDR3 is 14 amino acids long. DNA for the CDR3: TGTGCCAGCAGGCAGGGCAGGGGGCAGGATGAAGCTTTCTTT. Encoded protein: CASRQGRGQDEAFF.

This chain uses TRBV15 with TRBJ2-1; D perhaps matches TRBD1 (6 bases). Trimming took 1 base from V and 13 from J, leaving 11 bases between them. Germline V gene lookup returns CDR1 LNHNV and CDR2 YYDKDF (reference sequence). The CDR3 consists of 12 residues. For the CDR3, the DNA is TGTGCCACCAGCAGAGTATTGGGGGCCCAGTTCTTC. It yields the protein CATSRVLGAQFF.

CDR3 sequence reads: CASSGKHELAGEPKNIQYF. CDR3 nucleotides: TGCGCCAGCAGCGGGAAACATGAACTAGCGGGAGAACCCAAAAACATTCAGTACTTC. The chain is built from TRBV5-1 and TRBJ2-4; 11 nucleotides agree with TRBD2. With V trimmed by 4 bases and J by 2 bases, 14 bases remained unmatched. CDR3 length: 19 residues. Germline CDR1 is SGHRS and CDR2 is YFSETQ.

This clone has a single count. Here the CDR3 reads CASSQVATSGDSYEQYF. The CDR3 nucleotides are TGTGCCAGCAGCCAGGTTGCCACTAGCGGGGACTCCTACGAGCAGTACTTC. The chain carries TRBV4-2 and TRBJ2-7; 10 bases fit TRBD2. Germline-derived CDR1 and CDR2 are LGHNA and YNFKEQ. The CDR3 has 17 residues. V was pared by 3 bases and J by 0 bases, with 8 bases of the junction left unmatched.

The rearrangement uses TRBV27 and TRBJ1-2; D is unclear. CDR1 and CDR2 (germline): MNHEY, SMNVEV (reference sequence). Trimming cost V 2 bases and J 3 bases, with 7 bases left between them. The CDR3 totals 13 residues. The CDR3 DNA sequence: TGTGCCAGCAGTTTAACCGGGGACTATGGCTACACCTTC. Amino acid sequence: CASSLTGDYGYTF.

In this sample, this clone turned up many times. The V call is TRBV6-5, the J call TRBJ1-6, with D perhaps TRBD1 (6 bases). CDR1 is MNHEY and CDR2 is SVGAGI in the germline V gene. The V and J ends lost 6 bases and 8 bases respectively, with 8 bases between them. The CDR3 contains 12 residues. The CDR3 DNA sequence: TGTGCCAGCAGGGGACAAGATTCACCCCTCCACTTT. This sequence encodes CASRGQDSPLHF.

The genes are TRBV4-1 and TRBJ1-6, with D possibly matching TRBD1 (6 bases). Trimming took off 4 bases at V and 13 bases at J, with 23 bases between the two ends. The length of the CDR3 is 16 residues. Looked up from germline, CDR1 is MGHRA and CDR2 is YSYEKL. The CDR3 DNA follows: TGCGCCAGCAGCCCGCAGAGGGGGACAAGGGCTTCGCCCCTCCACTTT. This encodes CASSPQRGTRASPLHF.

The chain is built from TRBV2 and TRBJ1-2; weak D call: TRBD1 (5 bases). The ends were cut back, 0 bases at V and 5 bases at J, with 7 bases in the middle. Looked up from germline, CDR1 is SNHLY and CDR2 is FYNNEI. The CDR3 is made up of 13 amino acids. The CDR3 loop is CASSEARQYGYTF. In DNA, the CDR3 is TGTGCCAGCAGTGAAGCGAGACAGTATGGCTACACCTTC. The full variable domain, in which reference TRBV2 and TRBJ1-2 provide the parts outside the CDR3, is EPEVTQTPSHQVTQMGQEVILRCVPISNHLYFYWYRQILGQKVEFLVSFYNNEISEKSEIFDDQFSVERPDGSNFTLKIRSTKLEDSAMYFCASSEARQYGYTFGSGTRLTVV.

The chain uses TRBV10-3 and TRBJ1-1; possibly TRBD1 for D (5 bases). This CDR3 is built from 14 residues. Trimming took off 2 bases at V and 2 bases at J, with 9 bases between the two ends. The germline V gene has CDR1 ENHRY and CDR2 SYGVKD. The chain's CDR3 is CAISERGSNTEAFF. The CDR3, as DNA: TGTGCCATCAGTGAGAGGGGCTCCAACACTGAAGCTTTCTTT.

CDR3 nucleotides: TGTGCCAGCAGTGTTACCAGGGGGCAAGATTCACCCCTCCACTTT. It specifies CASSVTRGQDSPLHF. This chain links TRBV2 with TRBJ1-6; 8 bases match TRBD1. CDR3 length equals 15 residues. The V gene end was trimmed by 4 bases and the J gene end by 8 bases; junction bases not matched to a gene: 7. Looked up from germline, CDR1 is SNHLY and CDR2 is FYNNEI.

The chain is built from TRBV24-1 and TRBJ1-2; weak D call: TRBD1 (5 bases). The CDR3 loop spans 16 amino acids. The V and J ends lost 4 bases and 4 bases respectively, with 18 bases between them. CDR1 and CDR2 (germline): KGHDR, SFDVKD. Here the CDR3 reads CATSDPNPTVSYGYTF. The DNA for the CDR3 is TGTGCCACCAGTGACCCTAACCCGACAGTTTCCTATGGCTACACCTTC.

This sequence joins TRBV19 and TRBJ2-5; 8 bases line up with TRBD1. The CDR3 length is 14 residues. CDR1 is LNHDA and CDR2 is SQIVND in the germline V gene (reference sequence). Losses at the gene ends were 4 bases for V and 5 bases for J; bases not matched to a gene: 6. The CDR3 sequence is CASSTLDRGETQYF. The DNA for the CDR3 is TGTGCCAGTAGTACCTTAGACAGGGGTGAGACCCAGTACTTC.

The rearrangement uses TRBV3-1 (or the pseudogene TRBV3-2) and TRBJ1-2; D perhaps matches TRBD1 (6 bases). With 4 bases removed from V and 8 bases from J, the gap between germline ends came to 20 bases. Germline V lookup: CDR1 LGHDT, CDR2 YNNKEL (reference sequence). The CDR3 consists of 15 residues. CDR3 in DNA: TGTGCCAGCAGCCCGGGTTCGGGGGGCGCGGGGGGCTACACCTTC. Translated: CASSPGSGGAGGYTF.

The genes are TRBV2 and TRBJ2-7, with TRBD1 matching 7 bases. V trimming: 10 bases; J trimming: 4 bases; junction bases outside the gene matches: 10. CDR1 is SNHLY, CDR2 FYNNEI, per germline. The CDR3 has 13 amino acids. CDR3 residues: CATQDRIFYEQYF. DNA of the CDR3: TGTGCCACCCAGGACAGGATTTTTTACGAGCAGTACTTC.

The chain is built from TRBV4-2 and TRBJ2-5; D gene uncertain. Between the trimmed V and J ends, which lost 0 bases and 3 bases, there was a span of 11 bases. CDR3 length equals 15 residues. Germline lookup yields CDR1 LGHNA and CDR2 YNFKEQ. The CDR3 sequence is CASSQDQRSEETQYF. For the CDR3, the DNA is TGTGCCAGCAGCCAAGATCAGAGGTCGGAAGAGACCCAGTACTTC.

This chain's CDR3 is CATSRGKAGGQETQYF. In nucleotides, the CDR3 is TGTGCCACCAGCAGAGGGAAAGCGGGAGGGCAAGAGACCCAGTACTTC. V and J are TRBV15 and TRBJ2-5; 10 bases are shared with TRBD2. Germline values: CDR1 LNHNV, CDR2 YYDKDF (reference sequence). The CDR3 is 16 residues long. Unmatched junction bases numbered 4, after V lost 1 base and J lost 2 bases.

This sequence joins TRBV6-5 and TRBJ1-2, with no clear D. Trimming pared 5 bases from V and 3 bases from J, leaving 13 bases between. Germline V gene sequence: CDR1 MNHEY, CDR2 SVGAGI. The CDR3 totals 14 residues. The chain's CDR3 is CASSPGDPYYGYTF. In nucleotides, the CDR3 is TGTGCCAGCAGTCCGGGAGACCCCTACTATGGCTACACCTTC.

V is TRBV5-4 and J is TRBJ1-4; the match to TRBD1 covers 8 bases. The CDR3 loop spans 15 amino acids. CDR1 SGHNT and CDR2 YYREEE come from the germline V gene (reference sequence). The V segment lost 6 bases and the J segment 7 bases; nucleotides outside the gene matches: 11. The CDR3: CASKRAGGGSEKLFF. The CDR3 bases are TGTGCCAGCAAAAGGGCAGGGGGCGGGAGTGAAAAACTGTTTTTT.